This T cell receptor (beta chain) appears in the sequencing data of a study of blood T cell repertoires in COVID-19. Study overall: Sample material is recorded as cDNA or gDNA derived from T cells, B-cell-depleted T cells, or PBMCs.

This table comes from immunoSEQ multiplex PCR, and its TCRdb copy is limited to in-frame clones, with some not included. The table records tens of thousands of clones, approximately 84% of them present only once. The CDR3 has 13 amino acids. The V and J ends lost 7 bases and 0 bases respectively, with 7 bases between them. In germline, CDR1 is LNHNV, CDR2 YYDKDF (reference sequence). Sequencing input: peripheral blood. This rearrangement joins TRBV15 to TRBJ2-1, with D unresolved. This TCR came from a man in his sixties or seventies with active COVID-19. CDR3 protein: CATTRSSYNEQFF. DNA for the CDR3: TGTGCCACCACGCGGAGCTCCTACAATGAGCAGTTCTTC.